This T cell receptor (beta chain) was captured by sequencing in a study of blood T cell repertoires in COVID-19. There are 18 residues in the CDR3. V shed 4 bases and J 5 bases; nucleotides not matched to a gene: 15. Germline CDR1 is SGHRS and CDR2 is YFSETQ. Clones were sequenced by immunoSEQ multiplex PCR, and TCRdb holds only the in-frame ones, with some missing. The table shows more than 15,000 clones, with 81% occurring only once. The sequencing sample was made of peripheral blood. The source of this sequence is a man between 60 and 75 years old with acute or convalescent COVID-19. The gene calls are TRBV5-1 and TRBJ2-2, with 9 bases lining up with TRBD2. CDR3 amino acids: CASSLEGGGARLTGELFF. The CDR3 DNA sequence: TGCGCCAGCAGCCTGGAGGGCGGGGGGGCCCGTCTGACCGGGGAGCTGTTTTTT.